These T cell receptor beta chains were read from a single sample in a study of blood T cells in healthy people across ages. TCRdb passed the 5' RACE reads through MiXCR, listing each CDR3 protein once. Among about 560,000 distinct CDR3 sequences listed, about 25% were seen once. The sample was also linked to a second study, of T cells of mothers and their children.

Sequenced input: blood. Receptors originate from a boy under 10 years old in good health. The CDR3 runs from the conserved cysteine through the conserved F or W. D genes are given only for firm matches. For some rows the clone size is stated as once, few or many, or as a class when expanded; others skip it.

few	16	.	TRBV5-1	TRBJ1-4	TGCGCCAGCAGCAACGGACAGTTAACAACTAATGAAAAACTGTTTTTT	CASSNGQLTTNEKLFF
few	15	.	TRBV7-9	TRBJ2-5	TGTGCCAGCAGCTTAATTCCCGACAGCCAAGAGACCCAGTACTTC	CASSLIPDSQETQYF
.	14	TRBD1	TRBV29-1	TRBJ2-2	TGCAGCGTTGGGACAGGGACGAACGCCGGGGAGCTGTTTTTT	CSVGTGTNAGELFF
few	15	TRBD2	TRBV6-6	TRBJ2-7	TGTGCCAGCATAGCTTCGGGGGGAGGGCCGTACGAGCAGTACTTC	CASIASGGGPYEQYF
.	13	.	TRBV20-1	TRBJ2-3	TGCAGTGCTAATCGGCAGTTGACAGATACGCAGTATTTT	CSANRQLTDTQYF
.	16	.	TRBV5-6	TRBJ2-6	TGTGCCAGCAGCTTAAAACTACGCTCTGGGACCAACGTCCTGACTTTC	CASSLKLRSGTNVLTF
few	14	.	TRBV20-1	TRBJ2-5	TGCAGTGCCCCCCTCGTGGGGGGGCTAGAGACCCAGTACTTC	CSAPLVGGLETQYF
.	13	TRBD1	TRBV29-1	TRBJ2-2	TGCAGCGCGGACAGGGGAAACACCGGGGAGCTGTTTTTT	CSADRGNTGELFF
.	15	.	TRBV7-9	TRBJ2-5	TGTGCCAGCAGCTTAGGAGAGGAATGGCAAGAGACCCAGTACTTC	CASSLGEEWQETQYF
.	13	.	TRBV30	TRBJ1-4	TGTGCCTGGAGTGTACAAGGGAACGAAAAACTGTTTTTT	CAWSVQGNEKLFF
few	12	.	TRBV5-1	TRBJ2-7	TGCGCCAGCAGCAACGGGATCTACGAGCAGTACTTC	CASSNGIYEQYF
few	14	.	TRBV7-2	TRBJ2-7	TGTGCCAGCAGTTATGGCCCAGGATGGGACGAGCAGTACTTC	CASSYGPGWDEQYF
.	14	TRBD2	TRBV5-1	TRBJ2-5	TGCGCCAGCAGCTTATTGCTAGCGGGAGAAGGCCAGTACTTC	CASSLLLAGEGQYF
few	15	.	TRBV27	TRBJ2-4	TGTGTCAGCAGTTTATACTACCCGGCCAAAAACATTCAGTACTTC	CVSSLYYPAKNIQYF
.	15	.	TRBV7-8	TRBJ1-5	TGTGCCAGCAGCTTAGCCGGGATAACAAATCAGCCCCAGCATTTT	CASSLAGITNQPQHF